This T cell receptor beta chain was documented in a study of a mutant IDH1 vaccine in newly diagnosed glioma. About the research overall: In weeks 1, 3, 5, 7, 11, 15, 19 and 23, patients were immunized, eight times in all. Pretreatment consisted of radiotherapy, temozolomide, or both, with most receiving both.

Study outcomes and limitations: Pseudoprogression looked unconnected to shifts in top peripheral T cell clonotypes.

TCRdb keeps only in-frame clones here, not all; method: immunoSEQ multiplex PCR. The profile shows 25,000 to 35,000 clones, approximately 87% of them singletons. About this clone: Antigen specificity is unknown.

Germline trimming cut 11 bases from V and 4 bases from J; bases unmatched to any gene: 7. The germline V gene has CDR1 SNHLY and CDR2 FYNNEI. This CDR3 comprises 14 residues. Time point of the sample: week 23, last vaccination. Doses comprised 300 ug of mutant IDH1 20-mer peptide each, plus topical imiquimod. The clonotype originates from a man aged 35 to 55 with glioma. The sequenced sample was PBMCs, obtained from a glioma patient whose treatment included an IDH1 peptide vaccine. This chain connects TRBV2 to TRBJ2-2, with 10 bases fitting TRBD2. The CDR3 loop reads CASRTSGSTGELFF. CDR3 nucleotides: TGTGCCTCACGGACTAGCGGATCCACCGGGGAGCTGTTTTTT.